Included here is one T cell receptor (beta chain) sequence, with context. Its target is unknown. PCR used 60 Vbeta primers and 13 Jbeta primers. Clones were sequenced by immunoSEQ multiplex PCR, and TCRdb holds only the in-frame ones, with some missing. Among 120,000 or so clones listed, 80% were seen once. Germline lookup yields CDR1 MNHEY and CDR2 SVGAGI. Trimming shortened V by 7 bases and J by 3 bases, and 10 bases separated the two germline ends. The CDR3 runs to 13 residues. These data originate in a study of cytomegalovirus exposure and HLA in healthy donors. Study context: From donors who were HLA-typed, an early data release held approximately 91 million unique TCRs. General observations from the study: Overall, roughly 170 TCR beta chains were annotated as cytomegalovirus-associated.

The sequencing sample was made of PBMCs. The sequence came from a male donor in good health and CMV-seronegative. The V call is TRBV6-5, the J call TRBJ1-5, with D uncertain. This CDR3 is CASTPGANQPQHF. The CDR3 nucleotides read TGTGCCAGCACCCCGGGAGCCAATCAGCCCCAGCATTTT.